The 20 T cell receptor beta chains in this list originate from one sample, sequenced in a study of monozygotic twins with inflammatory bowel disease. TCRdb derives one entry per CDR3 protein from the 5' RACE reads, leaving out DNA. The listing records over 110,000 distinct CDR3 sequences. The sample consisted of blood. These receptors all come from a human donor with ulcerative colitis or Crohn's disease, or a healthy co-twin of an affected twin (not recorded which).

The chain recombines TRBV18 with TRBJ2-5; TCRdb proposes TRBD2, but this gene call is untestable without DNA. Germline loops: CDR1 KGHSH, CDR2 LQKENI. The CDR3 consists of 17 residues. CDR3 loop: CASSPRGARGAKETQYF.

V is TRBV12-3 or TRBV12-4 and J is TRBJ2-4. This CDR3 is 15 amino acids long. The CDR3 protein is CASSRHQLAKNMQYF.

The chain couples TRBV4-3 to TRBJ1-2; the D gene TCRdb calls, TRBD1, cannot be checked with no DNA. Germline V CDR1 and CDR2: LGHNA, YSLEER. This CDR3 has 15 amino acids. CDR3: CASSSGRRTNYGYTF.

V gene TRBV5-1 combines with J gene TRBJ2-7; with no DNA, the TCRdb D assignment of TRBD1 cannot be verified. From germline, CDR1 is SGHRS and CDR2 YFSETQ. The CDR3 is 16 amino acids. The CDR3 loop reads CASSPTTASKGLEQYF.

The V and J genes are TRBV4-3 and TRBJ1-6; the D call from TCRdb, TRBD1, cannot be confirmed without DNA. The CDR3 is made up of 18 amino acids. Germline-derived CDR1 and CDR2 are LGHNA and YSLEER. CDR3 in amino acids: CASSHTRDIPSYNSPLHF.

V and J are TRBV7-3 and TRBJ2-1; TCRdb's D call of TRBD1 is untestable without DNA. The CDR3 runs to 16 residues. Germline V gives CDR1 SGHTA, CDR2 FQGTGA. CDR3 region: CASSFSGGGIYNEQFF. Using reference TRBV7-3 and TRBJ2-1 for the parts outside the CDR3, the full variable domain is GAGVSQTPSNKVTEKGKYVELRCDPISGHTALYWYRQSLGQGPEFLIYFQGTGAADDSGLPNDRFFAVRPEGSVSTLKIQRTERGDSAVYLCASSFSGGGIYNEQFFGPGTRLTVL.

The chain employs TRBV11-2 and TRBJ1-5. Germline V gene lookup returns CDR1 SGHAT and CDR2 FQNNGV. The CDR3 consists of 13 residues. The CDR3 reads CASSFEGWGPQHF.

This chain joins TRBV5-1 and TRBJ2-6; no DNA is available, so the TRBD1 call from TCRdb remains unchecked. The CDR3 spans 16 residues. Looked up from germline, CDR1 is SGHRS and CDR2 is YFSETQ. The CDR3 here is CASSPRTSSGANVLTF.

This sequence joins TRBV12-3 or TRBV12-4 and TRBJ2-5; as DNA is missing, the TRBD2 call by TCRdb cannot be tested. The CDR3 loop spans 15 amino acids. The CDR3: CASCRGRAYQETQYF.

The gene calls are TRBV4-3 and TRBJ2-6. This CDR3 is 16 amino acids long. The germline V gene encodes CDR1 LGHNA and CDR2 YSLEER. The CDR3 sequence is CASSQDPRSGANVLTF.

V usage is TRBV2 and J usage is TRBJ2-7. This CDR3 has 12 residues. CDR1 is SNHLY, CDR2 FYNNEI, per germline. This CDR3 is CASSDVGYEQYF.

This chain joins TRBV5-1 and TRBJ2-2; as DNA is missing, the TRBD2 call by TCRdb cannot be tested. The CDR3 length is 14 residues. Germline loops: CDR1 SGHRS, CDR2 YFSETQ. The CDR3 here is CASSPEVVTGELFF.

The V and J genes are TRBV5-1 and TRBJ1-5; the TCRdb D gene call, TRBD1, has no DNA to confirm it. CDR1 is SGHRS, CDR2 YFSETQ, per germline. The length of the CDR3 is 15 residues. This CDR3 is CASSFTGGADQPQHF.

The genes are TRBV5-1 and TRBJ1-4. The CDR3 extends over 15 amino acids. Germline CDR1 reads SGHRS; CDR2 reads YFSETQ. Here the CDR3 reads CASSLSPGTNEKLFF.

This chain links TRBV12-3 or TRBV12-4 with TRBJ2-3; the TCRdb D gene call, TRBD1, has no DNA to confirm it. This CDR3 region has 15 residues. The CDR3 is CASSQQGVLADTQYF.

The V gene is TRBV20-1, the J gene TRBJ1-2; TCRdb's D call, TRBD1, is unchecked because there is no DNA. In germline, CDR1 is DFQATT, CDR2 SNEGSKA (reference sequence). CDR3 length: 12 residues. CDR3 sequence: CSARVGRVGYTF.

The V call is TRBV28, the J call TRBJ1-1. The CDR3 has 16 amino acids. The germline gives CDR1 MDHEN, CDR2 SYDVKM. The CDR3 here is CASSLGNAGIDTEAFF.

V usage is TRBV5-1 and J usage is TRBJ2-3; the TCRdb D gene call, TRBD1, has no DNA to confirm it. This CDR3 has 17 residues. The germline gives CDR1 SGHRS, CDR2 YFSETQ. The CDR3 protein is CASSLVRDSLDTDTQYF.

This chain connects TRBV7-2 to TRBJ2-7; with no DNA, the TCRdb D assignment of TRBD2 cannot be verified. The CDR3 length is 16 residues. The germline gives CDR1 SGHTA, CDR2 FQGNSA. The CDR3 here is CASSLMSSGGTYEQYF.

The chain recombines TRBV5-1 with TRBJ2-5; there is no DNA to check the TCRdb D call of TRBD1. CDR3 length: 14 amino acids. Germline V CDR1 and CDR2: SGHRS, YFSETQ. CDR3: CASSSTGTEETQYF.